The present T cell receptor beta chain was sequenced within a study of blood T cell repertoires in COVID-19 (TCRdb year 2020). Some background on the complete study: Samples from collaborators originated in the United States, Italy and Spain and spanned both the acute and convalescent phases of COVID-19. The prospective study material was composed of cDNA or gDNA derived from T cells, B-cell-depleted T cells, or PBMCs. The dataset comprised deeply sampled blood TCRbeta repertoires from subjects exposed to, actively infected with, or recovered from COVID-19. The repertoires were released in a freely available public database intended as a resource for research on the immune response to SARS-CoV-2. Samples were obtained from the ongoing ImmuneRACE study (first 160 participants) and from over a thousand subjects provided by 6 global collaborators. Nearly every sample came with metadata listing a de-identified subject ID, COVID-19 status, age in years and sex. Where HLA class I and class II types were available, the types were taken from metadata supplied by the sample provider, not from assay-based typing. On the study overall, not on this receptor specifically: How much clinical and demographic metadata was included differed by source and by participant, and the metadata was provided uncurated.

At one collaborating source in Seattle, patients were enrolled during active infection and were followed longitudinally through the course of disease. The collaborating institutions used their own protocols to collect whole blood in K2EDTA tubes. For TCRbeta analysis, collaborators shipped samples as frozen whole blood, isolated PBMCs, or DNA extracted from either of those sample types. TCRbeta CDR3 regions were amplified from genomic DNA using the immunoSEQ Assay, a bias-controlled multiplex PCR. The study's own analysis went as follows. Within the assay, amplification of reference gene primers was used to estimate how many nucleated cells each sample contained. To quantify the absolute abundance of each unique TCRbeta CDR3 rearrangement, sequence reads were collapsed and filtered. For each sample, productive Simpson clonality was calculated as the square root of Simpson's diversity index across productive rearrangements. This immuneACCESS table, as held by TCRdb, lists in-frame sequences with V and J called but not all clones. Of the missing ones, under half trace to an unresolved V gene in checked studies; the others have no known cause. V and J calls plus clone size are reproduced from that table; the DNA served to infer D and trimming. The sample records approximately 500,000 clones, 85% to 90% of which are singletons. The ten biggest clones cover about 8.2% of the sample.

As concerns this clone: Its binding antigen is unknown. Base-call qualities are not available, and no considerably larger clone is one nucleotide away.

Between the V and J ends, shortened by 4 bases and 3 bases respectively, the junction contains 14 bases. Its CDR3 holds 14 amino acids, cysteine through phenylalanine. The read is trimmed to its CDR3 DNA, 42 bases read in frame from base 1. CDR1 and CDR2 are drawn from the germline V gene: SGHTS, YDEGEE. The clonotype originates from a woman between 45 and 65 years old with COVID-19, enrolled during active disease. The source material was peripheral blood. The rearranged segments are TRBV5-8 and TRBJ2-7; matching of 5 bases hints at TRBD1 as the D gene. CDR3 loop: CASSDSDSHYEQYF. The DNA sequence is TGTGCCAGCAGCGACTCAGACAGCCACTACGAGCAGTACTTC.